This entry describes one T cell receptor beta chain. Sequencing used immunoSEQ multiplex PCR; TCRdb keeps in-frame clones, though not all of them. The sample shows hundreds of thousands of clones, about 83% of them seen only once. The Seattle site enrolled patients during active infection and followed them longitudinally. Germline values: CDR1 SGHRS, CDR2 YFSETQ. This CDR3 has 17 amino acids. The V and J ends lost 2 bases and 1 base, in that order; junction bases with no gene match: 8. The sample is drawn from a study of blood T cell repertoires in COVID-19. Across the whole study: Acute and convalescent COVID-19 specimens originated in the United States, Italy and Spain. Nucleic acid was either cDNA or gDNA, and it came from T cells, B-cell-depleted T cells, or PBMCs.

This receptor was taken from a woman younger than 45 with COVID-19, enrolled during active disease. This chain links TRBV5-1 with TRBJ2-1; 8 nucleotides match TRBD1. Sequenced input: peripheral blood. This chain's CDR3 is CASSLLQGALSYNEQFF. DNA for the CDR3: TGCGCCAGCAGCTTACTCCAGGGGGCCCTATCCTACAATGAGCAGTTCTTC.